This TCR beta chain stems from a study of CD8+CD57+ T cells in acquired aplastic anemia. Sequencing was done on patients that had shown CD8+CD57+ cell expansion by flow cytometry. TCR beta VDJ and CDR3 profiles were obtained from a genomic DNA template. Each CDR3 protein is one row after TCRdb ran MiXCR on the reads. In the table there are 150,000 to 200,000 distinct CDR3 sequences, 40% to 50% of which are singletons. With respect to this clonotype: A read error is possible here, since a much larger clone lies one base away.

J lost 4 bases, V lost 6 bases, and 9 bases had no gene match. Germline lookup yields CDR1 MNHNS and CDR2 SASEGT. The CDR3 is made up of 14 amino acids. J is TRBJ2-7 and V is TRBV6-1; 7 nucleotides agree with TRBD2. The origin of this receptor is a human donor with aplastic anemia. Sample: sorted CD4+, CD8+, or CD8+CD57+ T cells (not recorded which) from PBMCs. CDR3 DNA sequence: TGTGCCAGCAGGGGGGGGGGTGGTTCTTACGAGCAGTACTTC. Translation: CASRGGGGSYEQYF.